The T cell receptor beta chain described here comes from a study of OX40 agonist ivuxolimab in advanced cancers. Whole-study results and caveats: Certain nonresponding patients likewise had low normalized T-cell clonal expansion.

On this clone itself: Its antigen is unknown.

Trimming pared 6 bases from V and 1 base from J, leaving 15 bases between. The CDR3 contains 16 residues. The germline V gene has CDR1 LNHDA and CDR2 SQIVND (reference sequence). Sequenced by immunoSEQ multiplex PCR; TCRdb stores in-frame clones only, minus some. There are 55,000 to 85,000 clones in the sample; about 86% occur only once, and about 0.78% lies in the top ten. This sequence was found in an adult with an advanced solid tumor such as melanoma, head and neck, liver or kidney cancer. The chain recombines TRBV19 with TRBJ2-2; a possible D gene is TRBD1 (6 bases). The source material was CD4+ or CD8+ T cells sorted from blood, sampled in a trial of the OX40 agonist ivuxolimab. The DNA of the CDR3 is TGTGCCAGTAGACCCCCAGGGACATTGAACACCGGGGAGCTGTTTTTT. Its translation: CASRPPGTLNTGELFF. The full variable domain, with the rest looked up from reference TRBV19 and TRBJ2-2, is DGGITQSPKYLFRKEGQNVTLSCEQNLNHDAMYWYRQDPGQGLRLIYYSQIVNDFQKGDIAEGYSVSREKKESFPLTVTSAQKNPTAFYLCASRPPGTLNTGELFFGEGSRLTVL.